This TCR beta chain came from a study of blood T cell repertoires in COVID-19. Data came from immunoSEQ multiplex PCR; TCRdb stores just in-frame clones and leaves some out. The data contain roughly 190,000 clones, around 85% of them singletons. The CDR3 spans 14 residues. V was pared by 6 bases and J by 9 bases, with 13 bases of the junction left unmatched. CDR1 KGHDR and CDR2 SFDVKD come from the germline V gene. Sequencing input: peripheral blood. The rearrangement joins TRBV24-1 to TRBJ2-7, with 7 positions matching TRBD1. This receptor was obtained from a woman aged 60-70 years with COVID-19, enrolled during active disease. CDR3 sequence (DNA): TGTGCCACCAGTTCCCGGGACAGAACGGGGAGGCAGTACTTC. Protein sequence: CATSSRDRTGRQYF.